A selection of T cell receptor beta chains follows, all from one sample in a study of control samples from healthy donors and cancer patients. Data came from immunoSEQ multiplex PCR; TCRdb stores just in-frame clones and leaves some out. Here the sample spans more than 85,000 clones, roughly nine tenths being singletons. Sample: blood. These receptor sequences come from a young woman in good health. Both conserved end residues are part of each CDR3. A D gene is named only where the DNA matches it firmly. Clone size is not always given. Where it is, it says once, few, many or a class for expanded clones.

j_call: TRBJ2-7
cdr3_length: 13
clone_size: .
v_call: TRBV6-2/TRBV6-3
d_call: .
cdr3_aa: CASSYIRQGEQYF
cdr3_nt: TGTGCCAGCAGTTACATAAGGCAGGGCGAGCAGTACTTC

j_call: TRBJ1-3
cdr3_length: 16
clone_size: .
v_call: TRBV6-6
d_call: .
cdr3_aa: CASSPRDGLSGNTIYF
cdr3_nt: TGTGCCAGCAGTCCTAGGGACGGTCTCTCTGGAAACACCATATATTTT

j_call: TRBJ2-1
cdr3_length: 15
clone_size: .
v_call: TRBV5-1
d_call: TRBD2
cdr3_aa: CASSLAGGYYNEQFF
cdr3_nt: TGCGCCAGCAGCTTGGCGGGGGGGTACTACAATGAGCAGTTCTTC

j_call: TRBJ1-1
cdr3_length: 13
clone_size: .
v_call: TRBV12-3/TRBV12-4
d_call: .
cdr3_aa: CASSLQGRTEAFF
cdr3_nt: TGTGCCAGCAGTTTACAGGGCCGGACTGAAGCTTTCTTT

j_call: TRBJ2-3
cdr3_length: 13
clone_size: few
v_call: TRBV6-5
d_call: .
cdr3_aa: CASKASGTDTQYF
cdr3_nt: TGTGCCAGCAAGGCTAGCGGCACAGATACGCAGTATTTT

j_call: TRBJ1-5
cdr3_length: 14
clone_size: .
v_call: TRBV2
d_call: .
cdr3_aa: CASSEQGSNQPQHF
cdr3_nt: TGTGCCAGCAGTGAGCAGGGAAGCAATCAGCCCCAGCATTTT

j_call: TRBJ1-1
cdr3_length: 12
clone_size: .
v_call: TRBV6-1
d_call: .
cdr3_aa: CASSEGVTEAFF
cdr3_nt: TGTGCCAGCAGTGAAGGAGTCACTGAAGCTTTCTTT

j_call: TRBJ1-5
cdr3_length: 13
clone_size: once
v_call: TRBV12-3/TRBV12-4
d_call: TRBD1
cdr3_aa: CASNGQGDQPQHF
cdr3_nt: TGTGCCAGCAATGGACAGGGCGATCAGCCCCAGCATTTT

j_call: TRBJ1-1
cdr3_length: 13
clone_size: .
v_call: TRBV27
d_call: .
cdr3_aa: CASSLFGGTEAFF
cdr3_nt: TGTGCCAGCAGTTTATTCGGTGGGACTGAAGCTTTCTTT

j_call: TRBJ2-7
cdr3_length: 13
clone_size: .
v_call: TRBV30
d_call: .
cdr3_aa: CAWSADAGYEQYF
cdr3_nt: TGTGCCTGGAGTGCGGACGCTGGGTACGAGCAGTACTTC

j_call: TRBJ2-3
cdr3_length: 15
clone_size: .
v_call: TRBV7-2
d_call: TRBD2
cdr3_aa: CASSPRGEVTDTQYF
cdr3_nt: TGTGCCAGCAGCCCTCGGGGGGAAGTCACAGATACGCAGTATTTT

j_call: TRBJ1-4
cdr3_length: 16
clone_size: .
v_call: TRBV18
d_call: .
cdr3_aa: CASSPILKATNEKLFF
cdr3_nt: TGTGCCAGCTCACCCATCCTCAAAGCAACTAATGAAAAACTGTTTTTT

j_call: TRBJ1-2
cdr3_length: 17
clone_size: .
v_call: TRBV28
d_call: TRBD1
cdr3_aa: CASSLMGQGVINYGYTF
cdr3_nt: TGTGCCAGCAGTTTAATGGGACAGGGGGTTATAAACTATGGCTACACCTTC

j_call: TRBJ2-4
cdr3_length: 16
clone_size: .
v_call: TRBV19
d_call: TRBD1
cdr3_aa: CASSIQGDSAKNIQYF
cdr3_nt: TGTGCCAGTAGTATTCAGGGGGACAGCGCGAAAAACATTCAGTACTTC

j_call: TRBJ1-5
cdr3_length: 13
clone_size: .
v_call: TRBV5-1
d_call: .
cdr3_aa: CASSLVGDQPQHF
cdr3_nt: TGCGCCAGCAGCTTGGTGGGGGATCAGCCCCAGCATTTT

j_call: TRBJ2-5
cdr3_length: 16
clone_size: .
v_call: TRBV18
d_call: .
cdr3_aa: CASSPGGRRAGETQYF
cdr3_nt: TGTGCCAGCTCACCTGGAGGTCGGAGGGCCGGAGAGACCCAGTACTTC

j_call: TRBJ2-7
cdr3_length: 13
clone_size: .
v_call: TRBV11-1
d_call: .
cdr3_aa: CASSVSDSYEQYF
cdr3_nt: TGTGCCAGCAGCGTTAGCGACTCCTACGAGCAGTACTTC

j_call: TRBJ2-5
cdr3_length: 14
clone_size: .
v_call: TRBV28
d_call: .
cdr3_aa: CASSPPSAQETQYF
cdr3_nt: TGTGCCAGCAGCCCCCCAAGCGCACAAGAGACCCAGTACTTC

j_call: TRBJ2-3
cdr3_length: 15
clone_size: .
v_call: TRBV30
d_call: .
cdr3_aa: CAWSGGRTSTDTQYF
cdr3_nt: TGTGCCTGGAGTGGGGGACGGACTAGCACAGATACGCAGTATTTT

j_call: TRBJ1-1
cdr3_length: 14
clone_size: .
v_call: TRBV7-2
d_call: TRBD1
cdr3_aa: CASRSGTGWTEAFF
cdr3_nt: TGTGCCAGCCGGTCCGGGACAGGGTGGACTGAAGCTTTCTTT

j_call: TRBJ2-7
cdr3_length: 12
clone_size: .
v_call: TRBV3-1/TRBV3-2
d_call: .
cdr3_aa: CASSQGGYEQYF
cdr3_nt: TGTGCCAGCAGCCAAGGGGGGTACGAGCAGTACTTC

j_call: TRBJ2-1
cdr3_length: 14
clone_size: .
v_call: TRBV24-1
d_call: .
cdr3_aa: CATSFGTVYNEQFF
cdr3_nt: TGTGCCACCAGTTTTGGGACGGTCTACAATGAGCAGTTCTTC

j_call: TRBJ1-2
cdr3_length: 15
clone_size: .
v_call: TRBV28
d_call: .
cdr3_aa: CASSYNGGGRNGYTF
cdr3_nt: TGTGCCAGCAGCTATAATGGGGGGGGCAGGAACGGCTACACCTTC

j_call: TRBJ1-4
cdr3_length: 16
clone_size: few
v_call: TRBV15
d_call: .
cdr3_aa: CATSRDLVGEHEKLFF
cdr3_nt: TGTGCCACCAGCAGAGATTTGGTAGGGGAGCATGAAAAACTGTTTTTT

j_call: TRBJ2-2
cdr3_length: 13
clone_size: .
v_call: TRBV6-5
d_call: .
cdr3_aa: CASSLGSPGELFF
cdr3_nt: TGTGCCAGCAGTCTAGGGTCCCCCGGGGAGCTGTTTTTT

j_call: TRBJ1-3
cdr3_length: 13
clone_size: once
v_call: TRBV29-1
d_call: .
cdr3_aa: CSIRPSSGNTIYF
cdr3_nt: TGCAGCATAAGACCAAGCTCTGGAAACACCATATATTTT

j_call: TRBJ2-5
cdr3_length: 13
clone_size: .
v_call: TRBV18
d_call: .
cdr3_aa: CASSRDTQETQYF
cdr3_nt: TGTGCCAGCTCACGGGACACCCAAGAGACCCAGTACTTC

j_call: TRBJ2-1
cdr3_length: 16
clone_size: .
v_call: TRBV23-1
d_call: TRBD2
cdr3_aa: CASRNDSGRASSEQFF
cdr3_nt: TGCGCCAGCAGGAACGATAGCGGGAGGGCATCTTCGGAGCAGTTCTTC

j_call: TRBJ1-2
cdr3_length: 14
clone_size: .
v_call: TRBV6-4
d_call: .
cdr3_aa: CASSIEQGTYGYTF
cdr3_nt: TGTGCCAGCAGTATTGAACAGGGAACCTATGGCTACACCTTC

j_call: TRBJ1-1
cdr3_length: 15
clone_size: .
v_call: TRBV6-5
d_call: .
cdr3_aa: CASRFQQRLNTEAFF
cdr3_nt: TGTGCCAGCAGGTTTCAACAGAGGTTGAACACTGAAGCTTTCTTT

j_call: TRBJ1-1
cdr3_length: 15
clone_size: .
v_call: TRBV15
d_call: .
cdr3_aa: CATRRIGTMNTEAFF
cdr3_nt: TGTGCCACCAGGAGGATTGGAACGATGAACACTGAAGCTTTCTTT

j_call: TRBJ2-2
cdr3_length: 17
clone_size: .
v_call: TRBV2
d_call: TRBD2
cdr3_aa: CASLEFGGRLGPGELFF
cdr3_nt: TGTGCCAGCCTAGAGTTTGGCGGGAGGTTAGGACCCGGGGAGCTGTTTTTT

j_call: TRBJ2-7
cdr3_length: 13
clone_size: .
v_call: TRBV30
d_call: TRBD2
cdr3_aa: CAWSGLAGYEQYF
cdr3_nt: TGTGCCTGGAGTGGCCTAGCGGGCTACGAGCAGTACTTC

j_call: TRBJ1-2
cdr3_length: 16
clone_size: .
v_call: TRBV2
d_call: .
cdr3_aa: CASSGAGLPSNYGYTF
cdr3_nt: TGTGCCAGCAGTGGGGCAGGGCTCCCCTCTAACTATGGCTACACCTTC

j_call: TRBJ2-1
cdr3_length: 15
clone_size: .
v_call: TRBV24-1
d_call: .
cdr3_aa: CATNRGASTYNEQFF
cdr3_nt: TGTGCCACTAACCGGGGTGCCTCCACCTACAATGAGCAGTTCTTC

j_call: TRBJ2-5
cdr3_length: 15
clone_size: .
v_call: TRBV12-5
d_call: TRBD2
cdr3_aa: CASALSGGGQETQYF
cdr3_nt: TGTGCTAGTGCCCTTAGCGGGGGGGGCCAAGAGACCCAGTACTTC